These T cell receptor beta chains were read from a single sample in a study of T cell responses to AZD1222 COVID-19 vaccine. Assay: immunoSEQ multiplex PCR; the TCRdb copy retains only in-frame clones and omits some. The data contain about 150,000 clones, about 91% of them singletons. The sample in question was peripheral blood, obtained on day 0 of MenACWY control vaccination. These receptor sequences come from an adult in good health. Both conserved end residues are part of each CDR3. Expanded clones are given a class, and other clones once, few, many or no size at all.

CDR3aa,len,v_gene,abundance
CASGLDRGQGAFEQYF,16,TRBV12-5,few
CASSSFGGPYEQYF,14,TRBV11-3,once
CASSPQADSNQPQHF,15,TRBV5-5,.
CASSLGAANTGELFF,15,TRBV19,few
CASSHQGRHEQFF,13,TRBV3-1/TRBV3-2,few
CSVELGAGGRDTQYF,15,TRBV29-1,.
CASSVVGGTGELFF,14,TRBV9,.
CASYYRGQGTEAFF,14,TRBV2,.
CASSPGRQGATNTEAFF,17,TRBV18,.
CASRGQSSYNEQFF,14,TRBV11-3,.
CASSVVGESTEAFF,14,TRBV9,.
CASSYSGGGQGLAQYF,16,TRBV6-2/TRBV6-3,.
CASSPDRVVSDTQYF,15,TRBV5-1,.
CASSRGQGPYEQYF,14,TRBV27,.
CASSGDLSSYNEQFF,15,TRBV5-1,.
CASRALRRAYEQYF,14,TRBV11-2,few
CASSYSSVYSYEQYF,15,TRBV6-5,.
CASSQDPGQGKFGANVLTF,19,TRBV4-2,.
CASRQAFNYGYTF,13,TRBV6-5,.
CASSQDRGGVNQPQHF,16,TRBV4-2,.
CASRPGQGTDTQYF,14,TRBV7-2,.
CASSPPGNTEAFF,13,TRBV18,.
CASNTGAIRGSSYEQYF,17,TRBV7-3,.
CASSLVGGTNEKLFF,15,TRBV5-6,.
CASSLRDSNTEAFF,14,TRBV5-5,.
CASSAVTSSTDTQYF,15,TRBV19,.
CASSPDINYGYTF,13,TRBV7-9,.
CASSSLTRRTNEQFF,15,TRBV5-4,.
CASSEGTGAYEQYF,14,TRBV25-1,.
CASTRGRNQPQHF,13,TRBV12-3/TRBV12-4,.
CASSWDGVSGGNEQFF,16,TRBV5-4,.
CASSEPPLIPGGGKLFF,17,TRBV10-2,.
CASSVAVTVNEQFF,14,TRBV9,.
CAWRRLQMNTEAFF,14,TRBV30,.
CASSSGQGATEAFF,14,TRBV11-3,.
CASSSGFRSEQYF,13,TRBV12-3/TRBV12-4,.
CASSLGPDRVAGNTIYF,17,TRBV3-1/TRBV3-2,.